The 23 T cell receptor beta chains below were found in one sample sequenced in a study of T cell changes during pregnancy in multiple sclerosis. Measured with immunoSEQ multiplex PCR; TCRdb has only the in-frame clones, and not every one. In the table there are roughly 48,000 clones, almost 95% of which are singletons. The material was CD4+ T cells from peripheral blood mononuclear cells, obtained in the second trimester of pregnancy. These receptors all stem from a female donor in good health, enrolled as a control in a pregnancy study.

This clone was recorded only once. This chain connects TRBV28 to TRBJ1-1; TRBD1 is a possible D gene (5 bases). CDR1 MDHEN and CDR2 SYDVKM come from the germline V gene. CDR3 length: 12 residues. Trimming shortened V by 7 bases and J by 1 base, and 7 bases separated the two germline ends. The CDR3 coding sequence is TGTGCCAGCACCAGGGCGAACACTGAAGCTTTCTTT. Translating it yields CASTRANTEAFF. The full variable domain, in which reference TRBV28 and TRBJ1-1 provide the parts outside the CDR3, is DVKVTQSSRYLVKRTGEKVFLECVQDMDHENMFWYRQDPGLGLRLIYFSYDVKMKEKGDIPEGYSVSREKKERFSLILESASTNQTSMYLCASTRANTEAFFGQGTRLTVV.

The chain uses TRBV30 and TRBJ1-2; TRBD1 matches 9 bases. Losses at the gene ends were 4 bases for V and 6 bases for J; bases not matched to a gene: 9. CDR3 length: 14 amino acids. Looked up from germline, CDR1 is GTSNPN and CDR2 is SVGIG (reference sequence). CDR3 nucleotide sequence: TGTGCCTGGAATCGCGAATGGGACAGGGATGGCTACACCTTC. It specifies CAWNREWDRDGYTF.

The sample holds one count of this clone. The V call is TRBV7-9, the J call TRBJ2-7, with 8 positions matching TRBD2. Germline V gives CDR1 SEHNR, CDR2 FQNEAQ (reference sequence). The CDR3 is 15 amino acids. Unmatched junction bases numbered 14, after V lost 5 bases and J lost 8 bases. CDR3 region: CASSPGRAGGSQQYF. The CDR3 bases are TGTGCCAGCAGCCCAGGCAGGGCGGGGGGATCTCAGCAGTACTTC.

Only one count was recorded for this clone. V gene TRBV5-1 combines with J gene TRBJ2-1; TRBD2 might be the D (5 bases). Trimming stripped 0 bases from V and 8 bases from J, with 12 bases between. The germline gives CDR1 SGHRS, CDR2 YFSETQ. This CDR3 spans 14 amino acids. CDR3 sequence reads: CASSLESLAHEQFF. The DNA of the CDR3 is TGCGCCAGCAGCTTGGAGAGTCTAGCCCATGAGCAGTTCTTC. The full variable domain, with the rest looked up from reference TRBV5-1 and TRBJ2-1, is KAGVTQTPRYLIKTRGQQVTLSCSPISGHRSVSWYQQTPGQGLQFLFEYFSETQRNKGNFPGRFSGRQFSNSRSEMNVSTLELGDSALYLCASSLESLAHEQFFGPGTRLTVL.

This rearrangement joins TRBV5-1 to TRBJ2-3; D uncertain. CDR3 size: 13 residues. Trimming pared 4 bases from V and 3 bases from J, leaving 9 bases between. Looked up from germline, CDR1 is SGHRS and CDR2 is YFSETQ. This CDR3 is CASSILSTDTQYF. DNA for the CDR3: TGCGCCAGCAGCATCCTCTCTACAGATACGCAGTATTTT.

The V and J genes are TRBV7-3 and TRBJ2-1; 8 bases line up with TRBD2. The trim removed 5 bases at V and 8 bases at J, leaving 8 bases unmatched. CDR1 and CDR2 (germline): SGHTA, FQGTGA. The CDR3 consists of 14 residues. The CDR3 DNA follows: TGTGCCAGCAGCCCCGGACTAGCTGGCGATGAGCAGTTCTTC. Its protein product is CASSPGLAGDEQFF.

The DNA of the CDR3 is TGCGCCAGCAGCCCCACAAGAGGGACTCGGGTCGGGGAGCTGTTTTTT. This sequence encodes CASSPTRGTRVGELFF. V gene TRBV5-1 combines with J gene TRBJ2-2, with TRBD2 as a possible D gene (6 bases). The CDR3 has 16 residues. Germline V CDR1 and CDR2: SGHRS, YFSETQ. Trimming left V 4 bases short and J 7 bases short, with 20 bases between.

The chain has TRBV5-5 and TRBJ2-4, with a possible D match to TRBD1 (6 bases). The length of the CDR3 is 16 residues. Trimming left V 4 bases short and J 6 bases short, with 20 bases between. CDR1 is SGHKS and CDR2 is YYEKEE in the germline V gene (reference sequence). CDR3 coding DNA: TGTGCCAGCAGCGATCCGACAGGCCTCGCGAGAAACATTCAGTACTTC. Translating it yields CASSDPTGLARNIQYF.

V usage is TRBV19 and J usage is TRBJ1-6; D is ambiguous. The CDR3 is 14 amino acids. The germline gives CDR1 LNHDA, CDR2 SQIVND (reference sequence). V lost 6 bases and J lost 6, with 12 bases in between. The DNA for the CDR3 is TGTGCCAGTAGGGAGACGGCCTTTAATTCACCCCTCCACTTT. Translated: CASRETAFNSPLHF.

The rearrangement joins TRBV6-6 to TRBJ2-2; D is perhaps TRBD2 (5 bases). Germline V CDR1 and CDR2: MNHNY, SVGAGI (reference sequence). Trimming cost V 2 bases and J 3 bases, with 13 bases left between them. This CDR3 region has 16 residues. CDR3 sequence (DNA): TGTGCCAGCAGTTACGTCGGGATCCGGGACACCGGGGAGCTGTTTTTT. The encoded protein is CASSYVGIRDTGELFF.

The chain carries TRBV28 and TRBJ2-5; tentative D call: TRBD1 (5 bases). Trimming removed 10 bases from V and 5 bases from J, with 17 bases in between. The CDR3 runs to 13 residues. Germline loops: CDR1 MDHEN, CDR2 SYDVKM. CDR3 nucleotide sequence: TGTGCCACCTCCGCAGGGTTGAGGGAGACCCAGTACTTC. Translation: CATSAGLRETQYF.

The V and J genes are TRBV5-1 and TRBJ2-7; D is unresolved. The CDR3 loop spans 13 amino acids. V was shortened by 0 bases and J by 4 bases, with 8 bases between the two germline ends. Germline V CDR1 and CDR2: SGHRS, YFSETQ. The CDR3 region has the DNA TGCGCCAGCAGCTTGGCCCCAGCGTACGAGCAGTACTTC. Its protein is CASSLAPAYEQYF.

The V call is TRBV29-1, the J call TRBJ2-1, with TRBD2 as a possible D gene (6 bases). The CDR3 is 17 residues long. With 0 bases removed from V and 14 bases from J, the gap between germline ends came to 29 bases. CDR1 and CDR2 from the germline V gene are SQVTM and ANQGSEA. The CDR3 loop reads CSVEESRPPRLGRTKFF. In DNA, the CDR3 is TGCAGCGTTGAAGAGAGTAGACCCCCCCGCCTCGGGAGAACGAAGTTCTTC.

This chain connects TRBV6-6 to TRBJ1-3; 8 bases fit TRBD1. V shed 7 bases and J 4 bases; nucleotides not matched to a gene: 12. This CDR3 is 16 amino acids long. The germline V gene has CDR1 MNHNY and CDR2 SVGAGI (reference sequence). CDR3 sequence reads: CASTRRGQVAGNTIYF. The DNA of the CDR3 is TGTGCCAGCACCCGGCGGGGACAGGTTGCAGGAAACACCATATATTTT.

This chain connects TRBV11-2 to TRBJ2-2, with 9 nucleotides matching TRBD2. The CDR3 runs to 16 residues. CDR1 is SGHAT and CDR2 is FQNNGV in the germline V gene. The V gene end was trimmed by 7 bases and the J gene end by 5 bases; junction bases not matched to a gene: 11. Written as DNA, the CDR3 is TGTGCCAGCACCGAAACCCAGCTAGCGGGAACCGGGGAGCTGTTTTTT. Translated, it gives CASTETQLAGTGELFF.

The chain employs TRBV6-5 and TRBJ1-5; TRBD1 agrees at 8 bases. Looked up from germline, CDR1 is MNHEY and CDR2 is SVGAGI. V gave up 5 bases and J gave up 4 bases; unmatched junction bases: 4. The CDR3 is 14 residues long. CDR3 nucleotide sequence: TGTGCCAGCAGTGGACAGGGCGGGAATCAGCCCCAGCATTTT. This encodes CASSGQGGNQPQHF.

This clone occurred once. J is TRBJ2-1 and V is TRBV19, with D possibly TRBD1 on 6 matching bases. Trimming took off 2 bases at V and 9 bases at J, with 11 bases between the two ends. The germline gives CDR1 LNHDA, CDR2 SQIVND (reference sequence). The CDR3 spans 13 residues. The CDR3, as DNA: TGTGCCAGTAGTATAAACAGGGTCTCTGAGCAGTTCTTC. Its protein is CASSINRVSEQFF.

The genes are TRBV6-1 and TRBJ1-4, with a tentative D call TRBD1 (5 bases). Trimming pared 3 bases from V and 4 bases from J, leaving 21 bases between. The germline CDR1 and CDR2 sequences are MNHNS and SASEGT. This CDR3 contains 18 residues. This CDR3 is CASSEGRVFLRVNEKLFF. In DNA form, the CDR3 reads TGTGCCAGCAGTGAGGGCAGGGTTTTCCTTCGAGTTAATGAAAAACTGTTTTTT.

The chain carries TRBV6-1 and TRBJ1-5; no reliable D call. Between the trimmed V and J ends, which lost 4 bases and 3 bases, there was a span of 4 bases. CDR3 length equals 12 residues. CDR1 and CDR2 from the germline V gene are MNHNS and SASEGT. The CDR3 bases are TGTGCCAGCAGTGCCCTCAATCAGCCCCAGCATTTT. It is translated as CASSALNQPQHF.

In this sample, this clone turned up once. The genes are TRBV25-1 and TRBJ2-3, with 7 nucleotides matching TRBD2. The trim removed 3 bases at V and 3 bases at J, leaving 6 bases unmatched. Germline CDR1 is MGHDK and CDR2 is SYGVNS. The CDR3 is made up of 15 amino acids. CDR3 region: CASSEGRGGTDTQYF. CDR3 bases: TGTGCCAGCAGTGAGGGAAGGGGAGGGACAGATACGCAGTATTTT.

The chain joins TRBV19 to TRBJ1-5, with D possibly matching TRBD1 (6 bases). V gave up 3 bases and J gave up 7 bases, with 22 bases separating them. The V gene's germline CDR1 is LNHDA and CDR2 SQIVND (reference sequence). The CDR3 sequence is 17 residues long. The CDR3 here is CASSIWTAGTNGQPQHF. The DNA for the CDR3 is TGTGCCAGTAGTATTTGGACAGCGGGAACTAACGGGCAGCCCCAGCATTTT.

This rearrangement joins TRBV7-8 to TRBJ1-3; no clear D. Germline CDR1 SGHVS, CDR2 FQNEAQ. V lost 7 bases, J lost 4 bases, and 17 bases lay in between. This CDR3 has 15 residues. The chain's CDR3 is CASTLRQVRGNTIYF. The CDR3 DNA sequence: TGTGCCAGCACCCTAAGGCAGGTCCGAGGAAACACCATATATTTT.

The count of this clone is one. The CDR3 nucleotides read TGTGCCAGCTTAAAAGGGAGAGGAGCTTTCTTT. Protein: CASLKGRGAFF. The chain couples TRBV7-2 to TRBJ1-1; D is unclear. The CDR3 runs to 11 residues. Trimming shortened V by 8 bases and J by 10 bases, and 14 bases separated the two germline ends. Germline V gene data show CDR1 as SGHTA and CDR2 as FQGNSA.